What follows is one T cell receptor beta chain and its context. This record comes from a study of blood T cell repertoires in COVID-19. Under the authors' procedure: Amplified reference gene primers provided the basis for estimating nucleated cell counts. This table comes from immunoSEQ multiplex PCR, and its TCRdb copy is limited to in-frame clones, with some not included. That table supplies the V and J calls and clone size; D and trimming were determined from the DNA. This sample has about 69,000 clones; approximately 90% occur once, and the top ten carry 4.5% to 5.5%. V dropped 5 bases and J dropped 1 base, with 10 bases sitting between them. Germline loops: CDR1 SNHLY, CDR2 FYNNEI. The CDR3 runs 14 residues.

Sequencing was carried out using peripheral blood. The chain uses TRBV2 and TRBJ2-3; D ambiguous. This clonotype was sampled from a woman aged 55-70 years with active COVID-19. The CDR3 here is CASSYPRGTDTQYF. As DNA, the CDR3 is TGTGCCAGCAGTTATCCCCGGGGCACAGATACGCAGTATTTT.